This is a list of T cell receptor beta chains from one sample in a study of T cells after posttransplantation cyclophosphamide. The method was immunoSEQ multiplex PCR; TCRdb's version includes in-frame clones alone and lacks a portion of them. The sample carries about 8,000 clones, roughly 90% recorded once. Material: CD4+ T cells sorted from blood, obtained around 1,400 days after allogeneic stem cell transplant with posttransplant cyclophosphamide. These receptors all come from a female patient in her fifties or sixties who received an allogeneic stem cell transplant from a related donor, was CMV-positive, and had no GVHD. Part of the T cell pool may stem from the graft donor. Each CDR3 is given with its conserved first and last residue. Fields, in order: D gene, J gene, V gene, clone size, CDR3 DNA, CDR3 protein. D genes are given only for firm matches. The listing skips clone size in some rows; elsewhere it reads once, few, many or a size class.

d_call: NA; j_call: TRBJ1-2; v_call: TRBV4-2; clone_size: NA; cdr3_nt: TGTGCCAGCAGCCAAGAAAGGAGGGGAGGCTATGGCTACACCTTC; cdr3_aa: CASSQERRGGYGYTF
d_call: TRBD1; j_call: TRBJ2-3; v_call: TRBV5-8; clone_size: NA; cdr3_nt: TGTGCCAGCAGCTTGGATATAGGGGGCCTCCCAGATACGCAGTATTTT; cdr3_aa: CASSLDIGGLPDTQYF
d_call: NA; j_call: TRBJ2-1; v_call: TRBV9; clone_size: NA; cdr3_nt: TGTGCCAGCAGCGTAGCTCTAATCGGCGGAGGGCCTGATGAGCAGTTCTTC; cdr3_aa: CASSVALIGGGPDEQFF
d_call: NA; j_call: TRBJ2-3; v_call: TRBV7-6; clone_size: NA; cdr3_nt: TGTGCCAGCAGCTTATCCCTGACAGGAGAATACACAGATACGCAGTATTTT; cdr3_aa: CASSLSLTGEYTDTQYF
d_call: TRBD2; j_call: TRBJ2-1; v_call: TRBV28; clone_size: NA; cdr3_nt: TGTGCCAGCAGTTTACCCGGGACTAGCGGGCCCTACAATGAGCAGTTCTTC; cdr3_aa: CASSLPGTSGPYNEQFF
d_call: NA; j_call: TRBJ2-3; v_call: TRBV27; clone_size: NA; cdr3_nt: TGTGCCAGCAGTTCGGACAGCCGCACAGATACGCAGTATTTT; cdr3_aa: CASSSDSRTDTQYF
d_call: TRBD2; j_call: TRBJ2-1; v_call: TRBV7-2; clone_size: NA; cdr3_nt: TGTGCCAGCAGCCAAGGGACTAGCGGGAGAGTTGAGCAGTTCTTC; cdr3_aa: CASSQGTSGRVEQFF
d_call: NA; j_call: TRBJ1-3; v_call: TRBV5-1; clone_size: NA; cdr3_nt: TGCGCCAGCAGCTTGACTGGACTCCGACTGGCGGGAAACACCATATATTTT; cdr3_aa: CASSLTGLRLAGNTIYF
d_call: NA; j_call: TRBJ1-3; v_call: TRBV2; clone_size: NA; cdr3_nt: TGTGCCAGCAGAGACAATCCTGGAAACACCATATATTTT; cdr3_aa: CASRDNPGNTIYF
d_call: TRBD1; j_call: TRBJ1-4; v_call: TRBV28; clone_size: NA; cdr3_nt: TGTGCCAGCAGCCGGGACAGTGGATTACCAACTAATGAAAAACTGTTTTTT; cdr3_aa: CASSRDSGLPTNEKLFF
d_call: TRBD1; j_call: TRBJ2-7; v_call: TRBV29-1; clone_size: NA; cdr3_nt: TGCAGCTTCCGGACAGGCTCCTACGAGCAGTACTTC; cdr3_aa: CSFRTGSYEQYF
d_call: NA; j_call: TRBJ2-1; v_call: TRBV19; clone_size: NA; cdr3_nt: TGTGCCAGTAGTATCGAGAGATTCTACAATGAGCAGTTCTTC; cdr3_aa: CASSIERFYNEQFF
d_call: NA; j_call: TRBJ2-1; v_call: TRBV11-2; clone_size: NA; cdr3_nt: TGTGCCAGCAGCACCTACGGACTTCCGAGCTCCTACAATGAGCAGTTCTTC; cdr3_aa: CASSTYGLPSSYNEQFF
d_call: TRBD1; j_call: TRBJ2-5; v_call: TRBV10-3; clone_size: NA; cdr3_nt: TGTGCCACCAGACAGGGTTTGGAGACCCAGTACTTC; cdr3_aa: CATRQGLETQYF
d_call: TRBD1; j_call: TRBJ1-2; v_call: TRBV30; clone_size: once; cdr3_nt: TGTGCCTGCGACAGGGGGCGCGGAGCTAACTATGGCTACACCTTC; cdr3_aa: CACDRGRGANYGYTF
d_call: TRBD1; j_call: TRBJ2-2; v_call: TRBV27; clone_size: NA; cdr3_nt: TGTGCCAGCAGTCCGGGCAGGGGGATTCCCGGGGAGCTGTTTTTT; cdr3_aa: CASSPGRGIPGELFF
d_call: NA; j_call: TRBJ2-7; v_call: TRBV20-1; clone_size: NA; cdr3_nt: TGCAGTACTCGGTCCTACGAGCAGTACTTC; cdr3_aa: CSTRSYEQYF
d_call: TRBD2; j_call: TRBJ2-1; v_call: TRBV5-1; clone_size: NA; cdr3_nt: TGCGCCAGCAGCCGGGCTCTAGCGGGGCCCTACAATGAGCAGTTCTTC; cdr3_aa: CASSRALAGPYNEQFF
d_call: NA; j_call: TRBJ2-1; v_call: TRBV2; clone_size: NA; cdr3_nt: TGTGCCAGCAGTGAGCAATCGGGAGCTTCCTATGAGCAGTTCTTC; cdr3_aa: CASSEQSGASYEQFF
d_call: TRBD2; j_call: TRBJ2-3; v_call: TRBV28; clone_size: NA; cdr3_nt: TGTGCCAGCAGACTACCGGGACTAGCGGTCTATACGCAGTATTTT; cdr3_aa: CASRLPGLAVYTQYF
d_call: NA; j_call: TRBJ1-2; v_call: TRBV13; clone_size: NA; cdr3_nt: TGTGCCAGCAGCTTAGGCGGGGAATTCGGCTATGGCTACACCTTC; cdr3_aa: CASSLGGEFGYGYTF
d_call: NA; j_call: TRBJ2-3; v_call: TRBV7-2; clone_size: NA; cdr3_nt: TGTGCCAGCAGCTTTCTTCAGGATACGCAGTATTTT; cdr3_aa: CASSFLQDTQYF
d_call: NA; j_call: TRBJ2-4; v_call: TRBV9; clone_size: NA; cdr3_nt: TGTGCCAGCAGCGTAGGCGGGGCCAAAAACATTCAGTACTTC; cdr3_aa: CASSVGGAKNIQYF
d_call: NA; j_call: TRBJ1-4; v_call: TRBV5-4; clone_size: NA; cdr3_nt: TGTGCCAGCAGCTTGGCGGGACACCTAAATGAAAAACTGTTTTTT; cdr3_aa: CASSLAGHLNEKLFF
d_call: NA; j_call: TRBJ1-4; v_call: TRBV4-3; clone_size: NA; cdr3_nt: TGCGCCAGCAGCCAAGACAGAAATGAAAAACTGTTTTTT; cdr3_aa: CASSQDRNEKLFF
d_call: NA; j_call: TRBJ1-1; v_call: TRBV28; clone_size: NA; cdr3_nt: TGTGCCAGCAGAGAGTACACTGAAGCTTTCTTT; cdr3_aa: CASREYTEAFF
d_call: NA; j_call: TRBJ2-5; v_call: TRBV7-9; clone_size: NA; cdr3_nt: TGTGCCAGCAGTCCGAAACAGGGCCCCCAGACCCAGTACTTC; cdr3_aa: CASSPKQGPQTQYF